A single sample is the source of the 2 T cell receptor beta chains below, sequenced in a study of CD8+CD57+ T cells in acquired aplastic anemia. Only patients with CD8+CD57+ cell expansion on flow cytometry were chosen for sequencing. Genomic DNA served as template for TCR beta VDJ and CDR3 profiling. TCRdb analysed the reads with MiXCR anew, one entry per CDR3 protein. The sample lists hundreds of thousands of distinct CDR3 sequences, approximately 58% seen once, with around 1.2% in the top ten. Material: sorted CD4+, CD8+, or CD8+CD57+ T cells (not recorded which) from PBMCs. Every receptor here comes from a human donor with aplastic anemia.

The V and J genes are TRBV20-1 and TRBJ2-3; 11 positions agree with TRBD2. The CDR3 runs 15 residues. V dropped 1 base and J dropped 3; count of bases not matched to a gene: 3. Germline-derived CDR1 and CDR2 are DFQATT and SNEGSKA (reference sequence). CDR3 sequence reads: CSARGSGRVTDTQYF. CDR3 DNA: TGCAGTGCTAGAGGTAGCGGGAGGGTGACAGATACGCAGTATTTT.

J is TRBJ2-1 and V is TRBV9, with 14 bases matching TRBD2. CDR3 length equals 15 residues. V was clipped by 0 bases and J by 9 bases; unmatched bases: 2. The germline CDR1 and CDR2 sequences are SGDLS and YYNGEE. The CDR3 is CASSVGGTSGGEQFF. The DNA of the CDR3 is TGTGCCAGCAGCGTAGGGGGGACTAGCGGGGGTGAGCAGTTCTTC. The whole variable domain, filled in from reference TRBV9 and TRBJ2-1, reads DSGVTQTPKHLITATGQRVTLRCSPRSGDLSVYWYQQSLDQGLQFLIQYYNGEERAKGNILERFSAQQFPDLHSELNLSSLELGDSALYFCASSVGGTSGGEQFFGPGTRLTVL.